Presented here are 20 T cell receptor beta chains from one specimen sequenced in a study of T cells in narcolepsy. Only in-frame clones appear in the TCRdb table, and some are missing; sequencing was by immunoSEQ multiplex PCR. The sample records about 34,000 clones, around 86% being singletons. The sample taken for sequencing was CD45RA- memory CD4+ T cells from PBMCs. These receptors originate from a human donor with narcolepsy.

This clone was found a few times. In DNA form, the CDR3 reads TGTGCCAGCAGTTTAGCCTACTATGGCTACACCTTC. As protein: CASSLAYYGYTF. The genes are TRBV28 and TRBJ1-2, with unresolved D. CDR1 is MDHEN and CDR2 is SYDVKM in the germline V gene. This CDR3 contains 12 residues. Trimming cost V 2 bases and J 3 bases, with 4 bases left between them.

The chain combines TRBV6-1 with TRBJ2-2; 9 bases map to TRBD1. The CDR3 loop spans 15 amino acids. Germline CDR1 and CDR2: MNHNS and SASEGT. The V and J ends lost 6 bases and 7 bases, in that order; junction bases with no gene match: 9. The CDR3 nucleotides are TGTGCCAGCAGGGCGGGACAGGGTGGGAACGGGGAGCTGTTTTTT. Its protein product is CASRAGQGGNGELFF.

The rearrangement links TRBV7-8 to TRBJ1-5; D possibly corresponds to TRBD1 (5 bases). The CDR3 sequence is 15 residues long. Trimming left V 0 bases short and J 1 base short, with 7 bases between. Germline V gives CDR1 SGHVS, CDR2 FQNEAQ. The CDR3 coding sequence is TGTGCCAGCAGCTTAGCCGAGGGGAGCAATCAGCCCCAGCATTTT. Its translation is CASSLAEGSNQPQHF.

This chain joins TRBV7-3 and TRBJ2-5, with 8 bases matching TRBD1. Germline trimming cut 5 bases from V and 6 bases from J; bases unmatched to any gene: 5. The germline V gene encodes CDR1 SGHTA and CDR2 FQGTGA. The CDR3 has 13 residues. CDR3 sequence: CASSLTGEKTQYF. The CDR3, as DNA: TGTGCCAGCAGCCTGACAGGGGAGAAGACCCAGTACTTC.

This clone was detected a few times. This chain connects TRBV7-2 to TRBJ2-7, with a weak D call TRBD1 (5 bases). The CDR3 contains 15 residues. Germline V gene data show CDR1 as SGHTA and CDR2 as FQGNSA. The V end was cut by 2 bases, the J end by 6 bases, with 17 bases between. CDR3 sequence reads: CASSLSPGRLGEQYF. The CDR3 nucleotides are TGTGCCAGCAGCTTATCCCCAGGGCGCCTTGGCGAGCAGTACTTC.

The gene calls are TRBV19 and TRBJ2-3; TRBD1 agrees at 12 bases. This CDR3 is 18 amino acids long. V was clipped by 0 bases and J by 6 bases; unmatched bases: 10. Germline V gene sequence: CDR1 LNHDA, CDR2 SQIVND (reference sequence). CDR3 protein: CASSIETGTGGILDTQYF. As DNA, the CDR3 is TGTGCCAGTAGTATAGAAACCGGGACAGGGGGCATTTTGGATACGCAGTATTTT.

The CDR3, as DNA: TGTGCCAGCAGCCTTGAGACTAGCGGGAGTTCAAATGAGCAGTTCTTC. This translates into CASSLETSGSSNEQFF. V usage is TRBV4-2 and J usage is TRBJ2-1, with 12 bases aligning to TRBD2. The CDR3 has 16 residues. V was pared by 4 bases and J by 7 bases, with 8 bases of the junction left unmatched. Germline loops: CDR1 LGHNA, CDR2 YNFKEQ.

The J gene is TRBJ2-7, the V gene TRBV7-2; 11 bases agree with TRBD2. The CDR3 has 15 amino acids. Per germline, CDR1 SGHTA and CDR2 FQGNSA. Trimming cost V 2 bases and J 4 bases; bases outside gene matches: 4. CDR3 in DNA: TGTGCCAGCAGCTTAAGTCTAGCGGGGGGATACGAGCAGTACTTC. Translation gives CASSLSLAGGYEQYF.

The chain joins TRBV2 to TRBJ1-5, with 7 bases aligning to TRBD1. There are 16 residues in the CDR3. Per the germline V gene, CDR1 is SNHLY and CDR2 is FYNNEI. V dropped 7 bases and J dropped 3; count of bases not matched to a gene: 12. The CDR3: CASTLTQGVNNQPQHF. The DNA of the CDR3 is TGTGCCAGCACCTTAACCCAGGGGGTTAACAATCAGCCCCAGCATTTT.

The sample holds a few counts of this clone. This chain connects TRBV19 to TRBJ2-7, with D perhaps matching TRBD2 (5 bases). Germline assignment: CDR1 LNHDA and CDR2 SQIVND (reference sequence). The V end lost 0 bases, the J end lost 3 bases, and 12 bases lay between the germline ends. This CDR3 contains 15 residues. CDR3 bases: TGTGCCAGTAGTATAGATCCGGGAAGATACTACGAGCAGTACTTC. Protein product: CASSIDPGRYYEQYF.

On this clone: Other DNA sequences in this sample translate to the same CDR3. The J gene is TRBJ2-5, the V gene TRBV4-2; 11 nucleotides align to TRBD2. CDR3 length: 14 residues. Losses at the gene ends were 4 bases for V and 4 bases for J; bases not matched to a gene: 2. CDR1 is LGHNA and CDR2 is YNFKEQ in the germline V gene. The CDR3 protein is CASSPGLAGETQYF. The CDR3 region has the DNA TGTGCCAGCAGCCCAGGACTAGCGGGAGAGACCCAGTACTTC.

The chain carries TRBV6-5 and TRBJ2-7, with D perhaps given as TRBD1 or TRBD2 (6 bases each). In germline, CDR1 is MNHEY, CDR2 SVGAGI. This CDR3 region has 12 residues. V was trimmed by 9 bases and J by 3 bases, leaving 12 bases between them. The CDR3 sequence: CASAGQNYEQYF. CDR3 nucleotides: TGTGCCAGTGCGGGACAAAACTACGAGCAGTACTTC.

The chain uses TRBV6-1 and TRBJ1-1; D is undetermined. The CDR3 covers 15 residues. The V gene's germline CDR1 is MNHNS and CDR2 SASEGT. V was clipped by 3 bases and J by 2 bases, with 13 bases between them. The CDR3 sequence: CASSDYAGFNTEAFF. As DNA, the CDR3 is TGTGCCAGCAGTGATTACGCGGGGTTTAACACTGAAGCTTTCTTT.

The genes are TRBV5-1 and TRBJ2-1; the match to TRBD2 covers 8 bases. V shed 2 bases and J 2 bases; nucleotides not matched to a gene: 3. The germline V gene has CDR1 SGHRS and CDR2 YFSETQ. The CDR3 sequence is 15 residues long. The CDR3 DNA reads TGCGCCAGCAGCTTAGCGGGGGCACCCTACAATGAGCAGTTCTTC. Its translation is CASSLAGAPYNEQFF.

This chain joins TRBV11-2 and TRBJ1-1; D gene unclear. Trimming removed 5 bases at V and 7 bases at J, with 8 bases between. CDR1 is SGHAT and CDR2 is FQNNGV in the germline V gene. The CDR3 runs to 11 residues. The CDR3 loop reads CASSPRFEAFF. The CDR3, as DNA: TGTGCCAGCAGCCCGCGTTTTGAAGCTTTCTTT.

The chain is built from TRBV19 and TRBJ2-1, with D maybe TRBD2 (5 bases). Germline CDR1 LNHDA, CDR2 SQIVND (reference sequence). The CDR3 contains 17 residues. The germline V and J ends were trimmed by 0 bases and 6 bases, with 18 bases remaining between them. The DNA of the CDR3 is TGTGCCAGTAGTATAGATAGTACGGGAAGACGGGGCAATGAGCAGTTCTTC. Its translation is CASSIDSTGRRGNEQFF.

This clone is categorized as medium-sized. The chain combines TRBV5-4 with TRBJ2-1; 9 bases line up with TRBD1. Germline loops: CDR1 SGHNT, CDR2 YYREEE (reference sequence). Germline trimming cut 7 bases from V and 5 bases from J; bases unmatched to any gene: 4. The CDR3 extends over 13 amino acids. In nucleotides, the CDR3 is TGTGCCAGCTCCAGGGACAGGGACAATGAGCAGTTCTTC. Amino acid sequence: CASSRDRDNEQFF.

The chain combines TRBV11-2 with TRBJ1-1; D may be TRBD1 (6 bases). CDR3 size: 13 residues. V shed 4 bases and J shed 8 bases, with 14 bases lying between them. In germline, CDR1 is SGHAT, CDR2 FQNNGV. The CDR3 nucleotides are TGTGCCAGCAGCTCGAGGGTTCAGGGGGAAGCTTTCTTT. It is translated as CASSSRVQGEAFF. The variable domain in full, with the rest retrieved from reference TRBV11-2 and TRBJ1-1, is EAGVAQSPRYKIIEKRQSVAFWCNPISGHATLYWYQQILGQGPKLLIQFQNNGVVDDSQLPKDRFSAERLKGVDSTLKIQPAKLEDSAVYLCASSSRVQGEAFFGQGTRLTVV.

The chain carries TRBV7-8 and TRBJ2-2, with D possibly matching TRBD2 (6 bases). Germline loops: CDR1 SGHVS, CDR2 FQNEAQ. V lost 1 base and J 5 bases, leaving 11 bases between the germline ends. The length of the CDR3 is 15 residues. This CDR3 reads CASSLVGTQTGELFF. DNA of the CDR3: TGTGCCAGCAGCTTAGTAGGGACTCAGACCGGGGAGCTGTTTTTT.

The CDR3 sequence: CASSLFPSGNTEAFF. CDR3 sequence (DNA): TGTGCCAGCAGTTTATTTCCGTCCGGGAACACTGAAGCTTTCTTT. The chain combines TRBV27 with TRBJ1-1; D remains unclear. Trimming removed 1 base from V and 1 base from J, with 10 bases in between. This CDR3 region has 15 residues. Germline CDR1 MNHEY, CDR2 SMNVEV (reference sequence).